This TCR beta chain was found in a study of shared clonotypes between healthy human individuals. Whole-study context: Two women and a few men aged 18 to 49 served as donors. Per-donor plates numbered three CD4 naive, three CD4 memory, two CD8 naive and one CD8 memory. Study-wide results and limits: When compared with the clonotypes that were shared by all four sorted-subset donors, the non-shared clonotypes turned out to have lower generation probabilities.

For this clone: Its matching antigen is unknown.

Profiled with immunoSEQ multiplex PCR; TCRdb holds only in-frame clones, not every one. The table records 300,000 to 350,000 clones, more than 60% of them present only once. This clonotype originated in a man aged 25 to 40 in good health. Source material: memory CD4+ T cells sorted from blood. Specified subset: CD45RA-negative fraction.

In DNA, the CDR3 is TGTGCCAGCAGCCGAGCGGGAGGGTGGTTCGCAGATACGCAGTATTTT. Amino acid sequence: CASSRAGGWFADTQYF. The rearrangement links TRBV5-5 to TRBJ2-3; 10 bases are a match to TRBD2. Germline CDR1 SGHKS, CDR2 YYEKEE (reference sequence). The CDR3 runs to 16 residues. The ends lost 4 bases at V and 4 bases at J; junction bases unmatched: 9.